The entry that follows covers one T cell receptor beta chain sequence. Original data processing: Estimation of nucleated cell counts was performed using reference gene primer amplification. The protocol was immunoSEQ multiplex PCR, while the TCRdb copy is restricted to in-frame clones and leaves out a portion. V and J calls and clone size are copied from that table; D and trimming were computed from the DNA. The sample lists some 180,000 clones; 85% were seen once. The source of the sample is a study of blood T cell repertoires in COVID-19. Whole-study context: The study drew acute and convalescent COVID-19 samples from the United States, Italy and Spain. The cDNA or gDNA used as material had been derived from T cells, B-cell-depleted T cells, or PBMCs.

The V end was cut by 2 bases, the J end by 9 bases, with 22 bases between. Germline values: CDR1 KGHDR, CDR2 SFDVKD. The CDR3 has 16 amino acids. Across 24 US areas, participants ranged in age from roughly 18 to 95 years. The sequenced sample consisted of PBMCs or T cells enriched from blood (not recorded which). The rearrangement links TRBV24-1 to TRBJ2-7, with a possible D match to TRBD2 (6 bases). This TCR was recovered from a man between 35 and 55 years old who had recovered from COVID-19. CDR3 sequence reads: CATSDSSGTGVYGQYF. The DNA of the CDR3 is TGTGCCACCAGTGATTCCTCTGGGACGGGAGTATATGGGCAGTACTTC.